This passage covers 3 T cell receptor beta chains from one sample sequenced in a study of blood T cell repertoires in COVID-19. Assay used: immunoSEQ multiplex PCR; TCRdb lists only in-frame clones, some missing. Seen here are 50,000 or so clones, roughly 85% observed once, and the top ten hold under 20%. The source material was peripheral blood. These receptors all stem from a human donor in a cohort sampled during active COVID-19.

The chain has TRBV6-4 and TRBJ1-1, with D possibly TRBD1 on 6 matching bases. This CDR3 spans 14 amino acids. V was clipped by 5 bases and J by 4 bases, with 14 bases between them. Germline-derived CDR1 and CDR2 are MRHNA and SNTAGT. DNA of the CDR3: TGTGCCAGCAGTCACAGGGAAGGGGGCACTGAAGCTTTCTTT. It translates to CASSHREGGTEAFF.

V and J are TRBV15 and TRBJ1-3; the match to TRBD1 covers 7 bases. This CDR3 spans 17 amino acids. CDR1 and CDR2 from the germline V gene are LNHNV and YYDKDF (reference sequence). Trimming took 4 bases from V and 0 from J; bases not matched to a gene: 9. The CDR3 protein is CATSTPDDRASGNTIYF. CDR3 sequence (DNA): TGTGCCACCAGCACCCCCGATGACAGGGCCTCTGGAAACACCATATATTTT.

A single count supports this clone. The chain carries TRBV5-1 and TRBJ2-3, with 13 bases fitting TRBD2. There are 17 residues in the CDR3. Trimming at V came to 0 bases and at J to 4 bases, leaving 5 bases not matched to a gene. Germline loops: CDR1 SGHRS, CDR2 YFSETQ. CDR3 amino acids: CASSLAGTSGIADTQYF. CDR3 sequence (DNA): TGCGCCAGCAGCTTGGCCGGGACTAGCGGGATAGCAGATACGCAGTATTTT. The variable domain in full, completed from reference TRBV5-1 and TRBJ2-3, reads KAGVTQTPRYLIKTRGQQVTLSCSPISGHRSVSWYQQTPGQGLQFLFEYFSETQRNKGNFPGRFSGRQFSNSRSEMNVSTLELGDSALYLCASSLAGTSGIADTQYFGPGTRLTVL.